These 22 T cell receptor beta chains came from one sample sequenced in a study of cytomegalovirus exposure and HLA in healthy donors (dated by TCRdb to about 2017). The library came from the immunoSEQ multiplex PCR assay. For the multiplex PCR, a mixture combining 60 forward primers for TCR Vbeta segments and 13 reverse primers for TCR Jbeta segments was used. TCRdb limited this immuneACCESS table to in-frame rearrangements with V and J called. A share of clones is missing; checked studies link under half to unresolved V genes, and the rest is unexplained. The sample contains around 150,000 clones, approximately 62% of them found a single time. Clones ranked in the top ten supply approximately 1.5% of the sample. Input material: PBMCs. These TCRs come from a middle-aged man in good health and CMV-seronegative.

The rearrangement joins TRBV28 to TRBJ2-5; maybe TRBD2 (6 bases). Germline V lookup: CDR1 MDHEN, CDR2 SYDVKM. The CDR3 spans 15 residues. V was clipped by 3 bases and J by 5 bases, with 16 bases between them. This CDR3 reads CASSLALARAETQYF. CDR3 sequence (DNA): TGTGCCAGCAGTTTGGCCCTAGCGAGGGCGGAGACCCAGTACTTC.

The genes are TRBV19 and TRBJ2-2, with 9 bases matching TRBD1. Germline assignment: CDR1 LNHDA and CDR2 SQIVND (reference sequence). The CDR3 is 16 residues long. V lost 4 bases to trimming and J lost 8 bases; unmatched junction nucleotides: 11. Here the CDR3 reads CASSTTDRGAMGELFF. In DNA form, the CDR3 reads TGTGCCAGTAGTACGACGGACAGGGGCGCGATGGGGGAGCTGTTTTTT.

The chain has TRBV2 and TRBJ1-2, with TRBD1 as a possible D gene (6 bases). Germline V gene lookup returns CDR1 SNHLY and CDR2 FYNNEI. The CDR3 extends over 14 amino acids. Trimming pared 10 bases from V and 1 base from J, leaving 16 bases between. CDR3 DNA sequence: TGTGCCACTTTAGGGGAAGGGGGTAACTATGGCTACACCTTC. Translated: CATLGEGGNYGYTF.

The V gene is TRBV28, the J gene TRBJ1-3, with D unclear. Trimming removed 1 base from V and 0 bases from J, with 7 bases in between. Germline CDR1 is MDHEN and CDR2 is SYDVKM. The CDR3 is 15 amino acids. This chain's CDR3 is CASSLLRSSGNTIYF. CDR3 in DNA: TGTGCCAGCAGTTTATTGAGGAGCTCTGGAAACACCATATATTTT.

The chain recombines TRBV14 with TRBJ1-4; a possible D gene is TRBD1 (6 bases). The length of the CDR3 is 14 residues. V lost 5 bases and J 0 bases, leaving 7 bases between the germline ends. The germline V gene has CDR1 SGHDN and CDR2 FVKESK. The CDR3 region is CASSRQATNEKLFF. CDR3 nucleotides: TGTGCCAGCAGCAGACAGGCAACTAATGAAAAACTGTTTTTT.

This clone was counted a few times. This rearrangement joins TRBV6-5 to TRBJ1-6; D is ambiguous. There are 13 residues in the CDR3. Trimming removed 8 bases from V and 9 bases from J, with 14 bases in between. Germline loops: CDR1 MNHEY, CDR2 SVGAGI. The CDR3 bases are TGTGCCAGCGTTGTGGACTCCCCTTCACCCCTCCACTTT. Its translation is CASVVDSPSPLHF.

This chain uses TRBV9 with TRBJ1-2; tentative D call: TRBD1 (5 bases). This CDR3 comprises 18 residues. Germline assignment: CDR1 SGDLS and CDR2 YYNGEE. The V end lost 0 bases, the J end lost 4 bases, and 22 bases lay between the germline ends. CDR3 residues: CASSVDPGALPQGYGYTF. CDR3 DNA: TGTGCCAGCAGCGTAGATCCAGGAGCACTCCCCCAGGGCTATGGCTACACCTTC.

J is TRBJ1-5 and V is TRBV11-2, with 7 nucleotides matching TRBD1. CDR1 SGHAT and CDR2 FQNNGV come from the germline V gene. The CDR3 runs 16 residues. With V trimmed by 1 base and J by 6 bases, 9 bases remained unmatched. Here the CDR3 reads CASSLVSGGRGQPQHF. For the CDR3, the DNA is TGTGCCAGCAGCTTAGTTTCAGGGGGTCGGGGTCAGCCCCAGCATTTT. The variable domain in full, with the rest retrieved from reference TRBV11-2 and TRBJ1-5, is EAGVAQSPRYKIIEKRQSVAFWCNPISGHATLYWYQQILGQGPKLLIQFQNNGVVDDSQLPKDRFSAERLKGVDSTLKIQPAKLEDSAVYLCASSLVSGGRGQPQHFGDGTRLSIL.

This clone turned up a few times. The chain uses TRBV11-2 and TRBJ1-1; D gene unclear. The CDR3 totals 17 residues. Germline-derived CDR1 and CDR2 are SGHAT and FQNNGV. V was clipped by 2 bases and J by 0 bases, with 16 bases between them. The CDR3 coding sequence is TGTGCCAGCAGCTTACCCCTCCAAGGAGAAATGAACACTGAAGCTTTCTTT. Protein sequence: CASSLPLQGEMNTEAFF. Together with reference TRBV11-2 and TRBJ1-1, the CDR3 gives the full variable domain: EAGVAQSPRYKIIEKRQSVAFWCNPISGHATLYWYQQILGQGPKLLIQFQNNGVVDDSQLPKDRFSAERLKGVDSTLKIQPAKLEDSAVYLCASSLPLQGEMNTEAFFGQGTRLTVV.

This clone has a handful of counts. The chain carries TRBV6-1 and TRBJ2-3; TRBD1 agrees at 8 bases. The J segment lost 4 bases and the V segment lost 4 bases, leaving 4 bases of the junction unmatched. The CDR3 consists of 14 residues. Germline V gene data show CDR1 as MNHNS and CDR2 as SASEGT. The CDR3 DNA sequence: TGTGCCAGCAGTGGGGACAGGTCCCCAGATACGCAGTATTTT. It yields the protein CASSGDRSPDTQYF.

V gene TRBV5-1 combines with J gene TRBJ2-5; 10 bases line up with TRBD1. The end of the DNA is better explained by TRBJ2-7, so the J call may be wrong. This CDR3 contains 14 residues. Germline assignment: CDR1 SGHRS and CDR2 YFSETQ. The CDR3 bases are TGCGCCAGCAGCTATGACAGGGGGCTGGGCGAGCAGTACTTC. Its translation: CASSYDRGLGEQYF.

This rearrangement joins TRBV4-2 to TRBJ2-1; 8 bases agree with TRBD2. Trimming cost V 4 bases and J 10 bases; bases outside gene matches: 9. Germline V gives CDR1 LGHNA, CDR2 YNFKEQ. This CDR3 is 14 amino acids long. The CDR3 here is CASSRSGGRREQFF. DNA for the CDR3: TGTGCCAGCAGCCGCAGCGGGGGTCGTCGGGAGCAGTTCTTC.

The chain uses TRBV10-3 and TRBJ2-7, with D tentatively TRBD2 (7 bases). Per the germline V gene, CDR1 is ENHRY and CDR2 is SYGVKD. Trimming took 11 bases from V and 7 from J, leaving 24 bases between them. The CDR3 sequence is 14 residues long. The CDR3 coding sequence is TGTGCCTCATGGGGGGGCACAGGGATGGGGGAGCAGTACTTC. It is translated as CASWGGTGMGEQYF.

Only a few counts were recorded for this clone. The gene calls are TRBV4-1 and TRBJ1-4, with TRBD1 matching over 9 bases. Trimming cost V 1 base and J 7 bases; bases outside gene matches: 16. Germline loops: CDR1 MGHRA, CDR2 YSYEKL. The CDR3 totals 19 residues. CDR3 coding DNA: TGCGCCAGCAGCCAAGGTCGGAGGACAGGGGTGGTGGGAGGTGAAAAACTGTTTTTT. Translation gives CASSQGRRTGVVGGEKLFF.

The chain combines TRBV10-3 with TRBJ2-1, with TRBD2 matching over 10 bases. The CDR3 is 16 amino acids. Germline assignment: CDR1 ENHRY and CDR2 SYGVKD. Losses at the gene ends were 7 bases for V and 5 bases for J; bases not matched to a gene: 11. The CDR3 reads CAIKRGSLAGDNEQFF. The CDR3 nucleotides read TGTGCCATCAAGAGGGGCAGCCTAGCGGGGGACAATGAGCAGTTCTTC.

This clone has a handful of counts. V is TRBV28 and J is TRBJ2-5; 8 bases are a match to TRBD2. CDR3 length: 21 residues. Germline lookup yields CDR1 MDHEN and CDR2 SYDVKM. With V trimmed by 8 bases and J by 4 bases, 30 bases remained unmatched. In nucleotides, the CDR3 is TGTGCCAGCTCCACCATCCAATCAGGGACTAGATGGGGTGGTTCGGGAGAGACCCAGTACTTC. Amino acid sequence: CASSTIQSGTRWGGSGETQYF.

The CDR3 nucleotides are TGTGCCAGTAGTATAGAGGGAGGGGGCAATCAGCCCCAGCATTTT. It is translated as CASSIEGGGNQPQHF. The chain joins TRBV19 to TRBJ1-5; tentatively, D is TRBD1 (5 bases). The CDR3 length is 15 residues. CDR1 and CDR2 from the germline V gene are LNHDA and SQIVND (reference sequence). Trimming removed 0 bases at V and 2 bases at J, with 8 bases between.

The chain carries TRBV4-1 and TRBJ2-7, with TRBD2 as a possible D gene (7 bases). The CDR3 covers 14 residues. CDR1 is MGHRA, CDR2 YSYEKL, per germline. V was clipped by 3 bases and J by 3 bases, with 12 bases between them. CDR3 in amino acids: CASSHGGRLYEQYF. CDR3 DNA sequence: TGCGCCAGCAGCCACGGGGGGCGGCTCTACGAGCAGTACTTC.

J is TRBJ1-4 and V is TRBV28; 8 nucleotides align to TRBD1. The length of the CDR3 is 14 residues. Per germline, CDR1 MDHEN and CDR2 SYDVKM. J was trimmed by 6 bases and V by 7 bases; bases with no gene match: 7. The CDR3 sequence: CASIKGQDYEKLFF. CDR3 sequence (DNA): TGTGCCAGCATCAAGGGACAGGATTATGAAAAACTGTTTTTT. Based on the CDR3 plus reference TRBV28 and TRBJ1-4, the full variable domain is DVKVTQSSRYLVKRTGEKVFLECVQDMDHENMFWYRQDPGLGLRLIYFSYDVKMKEKGDIPEGYSVSREKKERFSLILESASTNQTSMYLCASIKGQDYEKLFFGSGTQLSVL.

The V and J genes are TRBV7-8 and TRBJ2-1, with 11 bases matching TRBD2. The V segment lost 5 bases and the J segment 7 bases; nucleotides outside the gene matches: 10. Germline V CDR1 and CDR2: SGHVS, FQNEAQ. This CDR3 is 16 amino acids long. CDR3 in DNA: TGTGCCAGCAGCCCTTATAGCGGGGGGGGCAGTAATGAGCAGTTCTTC. Translation gives CASSPYSGGGSNEQFF.

The rearrangement uses TRBV4-3 and TRBJ1-2; 7 nucleotides line up with TRBD1. Trimming cost V 0 bases and J 7 bases; bases outside gene matches: 8. This CDR3 has 15 amino acids. Germline V gene sequence: CDR1 LGHNA, CDR2 YSLEER. CDR3 bases: TGCGCCAGCAGCCAAGATTCGAAGGGGGCGGGTGGCTACACCTTC. Residues: CASSQDSKGAGGYTF.

On this clone itself: The DNA is left out, because the CDR3 cannot be placed on it with certainty; the CDR3 is given as TCRdb lists it. CDR3 amino acids: CAISVGTGSSPRF. The chain combines TRBV10-3 with TRBJ1-2; the D call of TRBD1 is as the table states it, not checked on the DNA. The CDR3 spans 13 amino acids, including both terminal residues. The germline V gene encodes CDR1 ENHRY and CDR2 SYGVKD.